Sequencing of this TCR beta chain was carried out in a study of CD8+ T cells in alopecia areata. Study-level points and caveats: Scalp lesions, especially in alopecia totalis/universalis, had higher clonality than normal scalp. Scalp sample data also include resident alphabeta T cells from normal skin. Patients shared TCRs less clearly than mice did, possibly owing to HLA.

Concerning this clone itself: Its antigen is not identified.

The researchers isolated CD4+ and CD8+ T cells from PBMCs by sorting. RNA was extracted and reverse transcribed into cDNA as the sequencing template. TCRdb keeps only in-frame clones here, not all; method: immunoSEQ multiplex PCR. The sample lists about 150,000 clones, around two thirds seen once, with about 40% in the top ten. Germline-derived CDR1 and CDR2 are GTSNPN and SVGIG (reference sequence). This CDR3 is 11 amino acids long. Trimming removed 4 bases at V and 3 bases at J, with 6 bases between. Input material: CD8+ T cells sorted from blood. This sequence joins TRBV30 and TRBJ1-2; D unresolved. This receptor was identified in a human donor in good health. As DNA, the CDR3 is TGTGCCTGGACGGTGGACTATGGCTACACCTTC. Its translation: CAWTVDYGYTF. The variable domain in full, completed from reference TRBV30 and TRBJ1-2, reads SQTIHQWPATLVQPVGSPLSLECTVEGTSNPNLYWYRQAAGRGLQLLFYSVGIGQISSEVPQNLSASRPQDRQFILSSKKLLLSDSGFYLCAWTVDYGYTFGSGTRLTVV.